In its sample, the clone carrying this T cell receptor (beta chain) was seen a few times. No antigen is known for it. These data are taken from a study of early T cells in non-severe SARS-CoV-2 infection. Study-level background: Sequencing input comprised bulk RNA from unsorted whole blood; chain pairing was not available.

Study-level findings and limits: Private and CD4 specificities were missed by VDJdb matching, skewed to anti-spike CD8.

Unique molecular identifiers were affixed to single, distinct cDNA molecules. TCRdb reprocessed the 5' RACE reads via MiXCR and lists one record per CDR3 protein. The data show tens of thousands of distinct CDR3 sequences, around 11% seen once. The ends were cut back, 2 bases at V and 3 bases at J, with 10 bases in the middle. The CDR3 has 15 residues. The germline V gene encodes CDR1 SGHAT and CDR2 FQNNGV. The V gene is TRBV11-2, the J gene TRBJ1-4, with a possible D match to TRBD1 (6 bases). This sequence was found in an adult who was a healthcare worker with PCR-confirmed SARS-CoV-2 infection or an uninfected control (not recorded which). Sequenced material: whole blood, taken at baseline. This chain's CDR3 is CASSLTGRANEKLFF. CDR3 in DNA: TGTGCCAGCAGCTTAACAGGGAGGGCTAATGAAAAACTGTTTTTT.